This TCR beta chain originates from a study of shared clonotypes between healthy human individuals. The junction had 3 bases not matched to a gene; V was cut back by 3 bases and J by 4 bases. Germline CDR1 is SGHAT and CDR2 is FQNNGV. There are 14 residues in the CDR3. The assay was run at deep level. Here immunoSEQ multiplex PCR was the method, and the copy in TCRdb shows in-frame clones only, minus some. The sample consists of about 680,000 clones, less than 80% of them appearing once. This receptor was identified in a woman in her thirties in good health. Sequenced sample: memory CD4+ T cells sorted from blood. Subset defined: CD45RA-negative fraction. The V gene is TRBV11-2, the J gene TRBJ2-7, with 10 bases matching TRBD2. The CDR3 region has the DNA TGTGCCAGCAGCTTTGGGACTAGCGTTTACGAGCAGTACTTC. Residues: CASSFGTSVYEQYF.